This note documents a single T cell receptor (beta chain) sequence. The sample belongs to a study of T cell changes during pregnancy in multiple sclerosis. The V and J ends lost 1 base and 4 bases respectively, with 12 bases between them. The CDR3 has 14 residues. Germline V CDR1 and CDR2: SGHDT, YYEEEE. TCRdb's table, derived via immunoSEQ multiplex PCR, lists solely in-frame clones and lacks some. Among 33,000 or so clones listed, 91% were seen once. The sequence was obtained from a female donor in good health, enrolled as a control in a pregnancy study. The sequencing here drew on CD8+ T cells from peripheral blood mononuclear cells, taken in the second trimester of pregnancy. This chain connects TRBV5-6 to TRBJ2-7; D may be TRBD1 (6 bases). The CDR3 DNA reads as TGTGCCAGCAGCTTGTCCGGGACACCGTACGAGCAGTACTTC. This translates into CASSLSGTPYEQYF.